Listed below are T cell receptor beta chains from one sample, sequenced in a study of PD-1 blockade in classical Hodgkin lymphoma. Data came from immunoSEQ multiplex PCR; TCRdb stores just in-frame clones and leaves some out. This table holds more than 95,000 clones, around 90% found once. The sequencing used peripheral blood mononuclear cells (PBMCs), collected before the fourth cycle of nivolumab. Receptors were obtained from a human donor with classical Hodgkin lymphoma. The CDR3 runs from the conserved cysteine through the conserved F or W. D genes are given only for firm matches. The size of a clone is reported for some rows only, either as once, few or many, or as a class for expanded clones.

V	J	D	size	DNA	CDR3
TRBV4-3	TRBJ2-3	-	-	TGCGCCAGCAGCCGCATGACGGGGAGCACAGATACGCAGTATTTT	CASSRMTGSTDTQYF
TRBV19	TRBJ1-4	-	-	TGTGCCAGTAGTGTCAAAGGTGAAAAACTGTTTTTT	CASSVKGEKLFF
TRBV28	TRBJ1-2	TRBD1	-	TGTGCCAGCAGTTTTACCGGGACAGGGTATGGCTACACCTTC	CASSFTGTGYGYTF
TRBV10-2	TRBJ2-7	TRBD2	-	TGCGCCAGCAGGGTAGCGGGAGACTACGAGCAGTACTTC	CASRVAGDYEQYF
TRBV5-1	TRBJ2-7	-	-	TGCGCCAGCAGCCTGGTATATAGGGGGGCCTACGAGCAGTACTTC	CASSLVYRGAYEQYF
TRBV5-8	TRBJ2-2	-	-	TGTGCCAGCAGCCTTGCATATCTGGACACCGGGGAGCTGTTTTTT	CASSLAYLDTGELFF
TRBV6-1	TRBJ2-7	-	-	TGTGCCAGCAGAGTCGATGGCCGGATATTCGACGAGCAGTACTTC	CASRVDGRIFDEQYF
TRBV6-5	TRBJ2-1	-	-	TGTGCCAGCAGCCTAGGCGGTGGGCAGTTCTTC	CASSLGGGQFF
TRBV28	TRBJ1-2	-	few	TGTGCCAGCAGAGGGGCCCTACCGCATGGCTACACCTTC	CASRGALPHGYTF
TRBV6-1	TRBJ2-1	-	-	TGTGCCAGCAACAGGGCCTCCTACAATGAGCAGTTCTTC	CASNRASYNEQFF
TRBV7-7	TRBJ2-2	TRBD2	-	TGTGCTAGCAGCTTAGAAGCGGGAGGCCACACCGGGGAGCTGTTTTTT	CASSLEAGGHTGELFF
TRBV5-1	TRBJ1-4	-	once	TGCGCCAGCAGCTTGGACGGGGGGTATGAAAAACTGTTTTTT	CASSLDGGYEKLFF
TRBV7-7	TRBJ1-3	-	-	TGTGCTAGCAGCTTGGACGGTAACTCTGGAAACACCATATATTTT	CASSLDGNSGNTIYF
TRBV5-5	TRBJ1-5	-	-	TGTGCCAGCAGCCGGCCCGCCCCGAGGGACGTCAATCAGCCCCAGCATTTT	CASSRPAPRDVNQPQHF
TRBV19	TRBJ1-1	-	few	TGTGCCAGTAGTACGCTACTATTGACAGAAGCTTTCTTT	CASSTLLLTEAFF
TRBV5-4	TRBJ1-1	-	-	TGTGCCAGCAGCTCGGCGGGCTTGAACACTGAAGCTTTCTTT	CASSSAGLNTEAFF
TRBV15	TRBJ1-5	-	-	TGTGCCACCAGCAGGGGTCCCGATCAGCCCCAGCATTTT	CATSRGPDQPQHF
TRBV11-3	TRBJ2-3	TRBD1	-	TGTGCCAGCAGCTTAGGCGGGACAGGGGGCTTAGCTCCGCGGGCGTATTTT	CASSLGGTGGLAPRAYF
TRBV15	TRBJ2-7	-	-	TGTGCCACCAGCAGATCTGCCTCCTCCTACGAGCAGTACTTC	CATSRSASSYEQYF
TRBV19	TRBJ1-3	-	-	TGTGCCAGTAGTCGCCGCTCTGGAAACACCATATATTTT	CASSRRSGNTIYF
TRBV6-1	TRBJ2-5	-	-	TGTGCCAGCAGTAAAACAGGGTCGGCAGAGACCCAGTACTTC	CASSKTGSAETQYF
TRBV7-2	TRBJ1-3	-	-	TGTGCCAGCAGCTGGGGGGTGAGCTCTGGAAACACCATATATTTT	CASSWGVSSGNTIYF
TRBV5-5	TRBJ2-1	TRBD1	-	TGTGCCAGCAGCTTGGCCGTTACAGGGGGTAACAATGAGCAGTTCTTC	CASSLAVTGGNNEQFF
TRBV11-2	TRBJ2-7	-	once	TGTGCCAGCAGCTTAAGTGGGATTTTTTACGAGCAGTACTTC	CASSLSGIFYEQYF
TRBV18	TRBJ2-3	-	-	TGTGCCAGCTCGAACGGTCTTAGCACAGATACGCAGTATTTT	CASSNGLSTDTQYF
TRBV7-6	TRBJ2-7	-	-	TGTGCCAGCAGCCCCCGGCCCTACGAGCAGTACTTC	CASSPRPYEQYF
TRBV7-9	TRBJ2-7	TRBD1	-	TGTGCCAGCAGTCCAAGGACAGGGACCTACGAGCAGTACTTC	CASSPRTGTYEQYF
TRBV2	TRBJ2-7	TRBD2	-	TGTGCCAGCAACTTAGCGGGAGGAAAAGACGAGCAGTACTTC	CASNLAGGKDEQYF
TRBV6-5	TRBJ1-4	-	-	TGTGCCAGCAGCCCGGGAGGGTCTAATGAAAAACTGTTTTTT	CASSPGGSNEKLFF
TRBV19	TRBJ2-2	TRBD2	-	TGTGCCAGCACGTTAGTGATGCTAGCGGGAGGCTTTCGACCATACTTAAACACCGGGGAGCTGTTTTTT	CASTLVMLAGGFRPYLNTGELFF
TRBV5-6	TRBJ1-2	-	-	TGTGCCAGCAGCTCCCAAAACAGGATTTATAATGACTACACCTTC	CASSSQNRIYNDYTF
TRBV29-1	TRBJ2-1	-	-	TGCAGCGTTGTACCCTACAATGAGCAGTTCTTC	CSVVPYNEQFF
TRBV5-1	TRBJ2-7	TRBD2	-	TGCGCCAGCAGCCCTCCGCCTAGCGGAACCACATCCTACGAGCAGTACTTC	CASSPPPSGTTSYEQYF
TRBV30	TRBJ2-5	-	-	TGTGCCTGGAGTGTAAACTGGGAACGGGCAGAGACCCAGTACTTC	CAWSVNWERAETQYF
TRBV30	TRBJ2-5	TRBD2	-	TGTGCCTGGAGCGAAACGACTAGCGGGGGACAAGAGACCCAGTACTTC	CAWSETTSGGQETQYF
TRBV2	TRBJ2-7	-	-	TGTGCCAGCAGTGAGACAGAAAACTTCTACGAGCAGTACTTC	CASSETENFYEQYF
TRBV10-3	TRBJ1-3	TRBD1	-	TGTGCCACCAACACAGGGGCTGGAAACACCATATATTTT	CATNTGAGNTIYF
TRBV7-6	TRBJ2-3	TRBD2	-	TGTGCCAGCAGCTTCGGTATCGCTAGCGGGAGTATAGGTACGCAGTATTTT	CASSFGIASGSIGTQYF
TRBV7-2	TRBJ1-1	-	-	TGTGCCAGCAGCTTAGTGGAGAACACTGAAGCTTTCTTT	CASSLVENTEAFF
TRBV5-5	TRBJ1-2	-	-	TGTGCCAGCAGCCTGGTGGCAGGTGATGGCTACACCTTC	CASSLVAGDGYTF
TRBV7-6	TRBJ2-1	-	-	TGTGCCAGCAGCTTGGCGGATTACTCTTACAATGAGCAGTTCTTC	CASSLADYSYNEQFF
TRBV7-2	TRBJ2-2	-	-	TGTGCCAGCAGCTTAGCGTTAGGGTTCGCCGGGGAGCTGTTTTTT	CASSLALGFAGELFF
TRBV10-2	TRBJ2-1	TRBD2	-	TGCGCCAGCAGCGATATGAACCACGGACTAGCGGGAGGGCCGAAACCTATCAATGAGCAGTTCTTC	CASSDMNHGLAGGPKPINEQFF
TRBV19	TRBJ1-4	-	once	TGTGCCAGTAGGCTCCCAGGGCTGGGCGATGAAAAACTGTTTTTT	CASRLPGLGDEKLFF
TRBV29-1	TRBJ2-6	-	-	TGCAGCGTTGAAGACGGCCCGGCCAACGTCCTGACTTTC	CSVEDGPANVLTF
TRBV7-2	TRBJ2-3	TRBD2	-	TGTGCCAGCAGCTTAGGCTTTGGCGGGAGGGGGCCAGATACGCAGTATTTT	CASSLGFGGRGPDTQYF